This TCR beta chain emerged from a study of blood T cell repertoires in COVID-19. As for the study in general: The United States, Italy and Spain provided the acute and convalescent COVID-19 samples. T cells, B-cell-depleted T cells, or PBMCs provided the cDNA or gDNA that served as material.

In the authors' methods: Estimation of nucleated cell counts relied on the amplification of reference gene primers. Produced via immunoSEQ multiplex PCR; TCRdb's table is partial and in-frame only. That table gives V, J and clone size, and the DNA gave D and trimming. The table records over 100,000 clones, around 84% of them present only once. Material for sequencing was peripheral blood. The origin of this receptor is a man aged 55-75 years with acute or convalescent COVID-19.

CDR3 amino acids: CASSLEGGGHNEQFF. The CDR3 coding sequence is TGCGCCAGCAGCTTGGAGGGAGGCGGCCACAATGAGCAGTTCTTC. This chain links TRBV5-1 with TRBJ2-1; possible D gene TRBD2, 6 bases. The CDR3 extends over 15 amino acids. V lost 0 bases to trimming and J lost 5 bases, with 12 bases between them. Germline assignment: CDR1 SGHRS and CDR2 YFSETQ.